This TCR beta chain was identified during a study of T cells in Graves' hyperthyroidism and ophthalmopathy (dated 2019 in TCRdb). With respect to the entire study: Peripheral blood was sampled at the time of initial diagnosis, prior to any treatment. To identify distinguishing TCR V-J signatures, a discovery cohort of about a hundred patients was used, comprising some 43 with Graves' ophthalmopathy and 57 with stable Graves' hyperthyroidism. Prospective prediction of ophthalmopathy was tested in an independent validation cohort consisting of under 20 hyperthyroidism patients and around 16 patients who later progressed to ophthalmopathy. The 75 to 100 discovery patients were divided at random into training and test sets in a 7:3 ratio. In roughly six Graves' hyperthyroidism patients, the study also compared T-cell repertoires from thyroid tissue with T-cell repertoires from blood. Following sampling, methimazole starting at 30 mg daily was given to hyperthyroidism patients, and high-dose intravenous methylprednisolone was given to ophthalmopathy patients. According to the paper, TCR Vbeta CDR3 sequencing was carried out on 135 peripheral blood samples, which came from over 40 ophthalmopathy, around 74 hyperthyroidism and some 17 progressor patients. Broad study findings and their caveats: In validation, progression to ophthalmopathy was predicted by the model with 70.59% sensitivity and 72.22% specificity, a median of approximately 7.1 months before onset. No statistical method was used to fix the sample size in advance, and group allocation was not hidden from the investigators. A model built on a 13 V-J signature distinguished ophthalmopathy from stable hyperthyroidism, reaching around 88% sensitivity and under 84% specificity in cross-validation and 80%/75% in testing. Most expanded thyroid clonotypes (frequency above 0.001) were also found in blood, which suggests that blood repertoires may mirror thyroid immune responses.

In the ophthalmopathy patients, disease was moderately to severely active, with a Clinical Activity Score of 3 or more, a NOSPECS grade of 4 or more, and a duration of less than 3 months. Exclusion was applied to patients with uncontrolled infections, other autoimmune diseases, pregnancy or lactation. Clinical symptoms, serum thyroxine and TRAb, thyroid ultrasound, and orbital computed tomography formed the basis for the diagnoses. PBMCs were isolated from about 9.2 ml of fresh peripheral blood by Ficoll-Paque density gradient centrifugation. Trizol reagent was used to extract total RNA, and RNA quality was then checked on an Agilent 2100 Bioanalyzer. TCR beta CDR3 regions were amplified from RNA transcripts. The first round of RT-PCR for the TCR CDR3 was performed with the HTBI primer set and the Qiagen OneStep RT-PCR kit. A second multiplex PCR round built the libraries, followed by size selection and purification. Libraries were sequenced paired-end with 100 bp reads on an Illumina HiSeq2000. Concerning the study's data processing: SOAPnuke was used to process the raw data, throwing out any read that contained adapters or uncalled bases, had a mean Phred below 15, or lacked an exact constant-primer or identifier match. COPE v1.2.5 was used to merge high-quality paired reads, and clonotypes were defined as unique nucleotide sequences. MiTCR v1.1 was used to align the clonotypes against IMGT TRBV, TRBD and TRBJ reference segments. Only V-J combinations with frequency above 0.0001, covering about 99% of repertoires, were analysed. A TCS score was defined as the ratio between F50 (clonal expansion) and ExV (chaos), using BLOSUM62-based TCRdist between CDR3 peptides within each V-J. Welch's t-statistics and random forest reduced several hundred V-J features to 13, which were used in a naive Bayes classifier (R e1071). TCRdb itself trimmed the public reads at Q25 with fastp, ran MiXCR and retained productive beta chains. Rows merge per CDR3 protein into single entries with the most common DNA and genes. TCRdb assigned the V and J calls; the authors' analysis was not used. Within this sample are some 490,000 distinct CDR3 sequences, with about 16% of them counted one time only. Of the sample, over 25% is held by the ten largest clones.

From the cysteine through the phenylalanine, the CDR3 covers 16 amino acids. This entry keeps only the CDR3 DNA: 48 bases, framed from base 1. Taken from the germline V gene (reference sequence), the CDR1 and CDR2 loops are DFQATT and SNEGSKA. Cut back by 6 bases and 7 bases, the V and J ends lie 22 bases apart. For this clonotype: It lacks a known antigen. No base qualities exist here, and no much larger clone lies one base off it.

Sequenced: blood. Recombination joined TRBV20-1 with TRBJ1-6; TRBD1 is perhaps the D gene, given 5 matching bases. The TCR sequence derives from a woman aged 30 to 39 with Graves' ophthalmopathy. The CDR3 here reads CSAPKGGLQGNSPLHF. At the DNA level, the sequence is TGCAGTGCCCCCAAAGGAGGCCTCCAGGGCAATTCACCCCTCCACTTT.